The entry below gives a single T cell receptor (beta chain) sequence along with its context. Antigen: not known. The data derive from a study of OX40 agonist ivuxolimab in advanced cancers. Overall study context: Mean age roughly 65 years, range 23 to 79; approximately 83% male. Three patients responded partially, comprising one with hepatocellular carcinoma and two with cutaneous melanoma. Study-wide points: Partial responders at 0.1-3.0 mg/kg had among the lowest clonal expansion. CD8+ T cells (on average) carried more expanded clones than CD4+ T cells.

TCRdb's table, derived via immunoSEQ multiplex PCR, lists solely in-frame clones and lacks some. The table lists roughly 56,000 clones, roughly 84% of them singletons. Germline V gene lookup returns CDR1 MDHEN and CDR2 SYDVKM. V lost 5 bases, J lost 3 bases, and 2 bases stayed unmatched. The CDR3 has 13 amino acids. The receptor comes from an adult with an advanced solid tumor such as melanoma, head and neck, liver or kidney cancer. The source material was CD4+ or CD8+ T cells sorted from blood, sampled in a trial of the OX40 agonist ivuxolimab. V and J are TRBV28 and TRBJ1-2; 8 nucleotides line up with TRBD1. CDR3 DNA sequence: TGTGCCAGCAGTGGACAGGGCTACTATGGCTACACCTTC. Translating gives CASSGQGYYGYTF.